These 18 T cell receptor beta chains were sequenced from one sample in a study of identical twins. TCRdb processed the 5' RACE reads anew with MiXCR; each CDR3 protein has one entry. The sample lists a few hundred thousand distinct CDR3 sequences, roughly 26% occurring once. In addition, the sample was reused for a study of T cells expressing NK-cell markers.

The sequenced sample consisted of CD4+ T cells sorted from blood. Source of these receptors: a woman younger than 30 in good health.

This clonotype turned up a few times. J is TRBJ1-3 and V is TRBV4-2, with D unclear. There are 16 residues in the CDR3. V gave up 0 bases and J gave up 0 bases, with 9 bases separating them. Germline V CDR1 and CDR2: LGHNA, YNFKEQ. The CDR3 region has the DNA TGTGCCAGCAGCCAAGACGACGGGAGCTCTGGAAACACCATATATTTT. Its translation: CASSQDDGSSGNTIYF.

The CDR3 nucleotides are TGCAGTGCTAGAGATCGGGTCGGCGGGGAGCTGTTTTTT. Amino acids: CSARDRVGGELFF. The chain recombines TRBV20-1 with TRBJ2-2; D is undetermined. The CDR3 sequence is 13 residues long. Germline loops: CDR1 DFQATT, CDR2 SNEGSKA (reference sequence). V was clipped by 0 bases and J by 7 bases, with 9 bases between them.

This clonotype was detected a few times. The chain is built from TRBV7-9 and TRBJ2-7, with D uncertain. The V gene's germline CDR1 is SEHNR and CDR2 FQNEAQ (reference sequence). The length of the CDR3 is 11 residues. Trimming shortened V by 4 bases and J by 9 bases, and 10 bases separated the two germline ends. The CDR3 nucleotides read TGTGCCAGCAGCTCCGGTGGCGGGCAGTACTTC. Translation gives CASSSGGGQYF.

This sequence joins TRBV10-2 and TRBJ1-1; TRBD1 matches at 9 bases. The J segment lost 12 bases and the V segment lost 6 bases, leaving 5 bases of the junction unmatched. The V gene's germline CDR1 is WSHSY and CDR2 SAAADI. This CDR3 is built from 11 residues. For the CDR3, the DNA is TGCGCCAGCAGGGGACAGGGCGTTACTTTCTTT. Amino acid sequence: CASRGQGVTFF.

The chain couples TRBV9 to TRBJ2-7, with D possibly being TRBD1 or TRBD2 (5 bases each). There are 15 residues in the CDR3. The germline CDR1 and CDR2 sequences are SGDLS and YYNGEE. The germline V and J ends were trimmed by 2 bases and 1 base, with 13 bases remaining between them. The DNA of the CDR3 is TGTGCCAGCAGCGTTGGGCCGGGACCGTCCTACGAGCAGTACTTC. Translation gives CASSVGPGPSYEQYF.

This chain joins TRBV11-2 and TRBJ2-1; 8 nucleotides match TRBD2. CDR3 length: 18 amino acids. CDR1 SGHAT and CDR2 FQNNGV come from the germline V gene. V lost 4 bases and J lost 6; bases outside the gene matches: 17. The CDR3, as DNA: TGTGCCAGCAGCTCGATCCGGACTAGCCGAAACTTAGCCAATGAGCAGTTCTTC. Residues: CASSSIRTSRNLANEQFF.

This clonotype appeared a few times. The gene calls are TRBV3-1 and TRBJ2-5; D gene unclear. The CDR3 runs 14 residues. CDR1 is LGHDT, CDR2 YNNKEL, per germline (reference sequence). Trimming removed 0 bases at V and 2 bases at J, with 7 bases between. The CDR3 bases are TGTGCCAGCAGCCAAGAGTGGCGGCAAGAGACCCAGTACTTC. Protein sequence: CASSQEWRQETQYF.

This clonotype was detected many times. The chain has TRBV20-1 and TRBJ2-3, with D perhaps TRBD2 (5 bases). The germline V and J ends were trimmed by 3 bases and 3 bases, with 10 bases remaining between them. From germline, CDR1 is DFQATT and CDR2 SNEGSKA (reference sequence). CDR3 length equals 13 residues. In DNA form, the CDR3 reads TGCAGTGCTAGGTGGGGAGAAACAGATACGCAGTATTTT. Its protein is CSARWGETDTQYF.

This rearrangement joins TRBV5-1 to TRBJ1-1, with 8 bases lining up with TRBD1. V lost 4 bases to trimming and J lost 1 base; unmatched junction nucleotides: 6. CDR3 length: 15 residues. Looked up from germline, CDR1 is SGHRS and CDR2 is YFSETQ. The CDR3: CASSASDRGNTEAFF. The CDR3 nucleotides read TGCGCCAGCAGCGCTTCCGACAGGGGGAACACTGAAGCTTTCTTT.

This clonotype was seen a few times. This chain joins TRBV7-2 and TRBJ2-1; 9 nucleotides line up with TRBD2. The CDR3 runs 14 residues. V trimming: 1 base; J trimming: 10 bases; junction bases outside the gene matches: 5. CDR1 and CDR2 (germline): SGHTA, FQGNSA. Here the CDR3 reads CASSLELAGNEQFF. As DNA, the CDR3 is TGTGCCAGCAGCTTAGAGCTAGCGGGGAACGAGCAGTTCTTC.

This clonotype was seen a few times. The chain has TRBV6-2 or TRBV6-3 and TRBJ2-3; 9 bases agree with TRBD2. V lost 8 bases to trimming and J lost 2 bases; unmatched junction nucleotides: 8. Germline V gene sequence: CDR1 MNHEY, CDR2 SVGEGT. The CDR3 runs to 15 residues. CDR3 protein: CASEAGLATTDTQYF. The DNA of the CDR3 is TGTGCCAGCGAGGCGGGACTAGCAACCACAGATACGCAGTATTTT.

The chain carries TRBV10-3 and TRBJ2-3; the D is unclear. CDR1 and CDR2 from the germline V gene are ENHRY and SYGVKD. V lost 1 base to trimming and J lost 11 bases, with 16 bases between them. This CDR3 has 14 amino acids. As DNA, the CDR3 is TGTGCCATCAGTGAGTTACGTGGATTTGGTGAGCAGTATTTT. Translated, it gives CAISELRGFGEQYF.

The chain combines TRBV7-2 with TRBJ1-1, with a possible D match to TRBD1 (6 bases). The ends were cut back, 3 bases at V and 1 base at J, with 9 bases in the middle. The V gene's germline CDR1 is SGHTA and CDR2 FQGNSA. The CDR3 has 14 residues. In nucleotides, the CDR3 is TGTGCCAGCAGCTTTAAGGGACAGAACACTGAAGCTTTCTTT. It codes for CASSFKGQNTEAFF.

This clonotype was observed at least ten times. The CDR3 coding sequence is TGTGCCAGCGCCGATAATCAGCCCCAGCATTTT. Encoded protein: CASADNQPQHF. The chain is built from TRBV12-3 or TRBV12-4 and TRBJ1-5; D not resolved. The CDR3 spans 11 residues. The V end lost 8 bases, the J end lost 4 bases, and 6 bases lay between the germline ends.

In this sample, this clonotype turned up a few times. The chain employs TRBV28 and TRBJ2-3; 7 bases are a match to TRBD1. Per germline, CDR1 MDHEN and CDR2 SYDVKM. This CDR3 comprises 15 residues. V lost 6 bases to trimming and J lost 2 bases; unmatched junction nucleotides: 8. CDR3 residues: CASSRSDRDTDTQYF. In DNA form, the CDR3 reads TGTGCCAGCAGCCGATCCGACAGGGACACAGATACGCAGTATTTT.

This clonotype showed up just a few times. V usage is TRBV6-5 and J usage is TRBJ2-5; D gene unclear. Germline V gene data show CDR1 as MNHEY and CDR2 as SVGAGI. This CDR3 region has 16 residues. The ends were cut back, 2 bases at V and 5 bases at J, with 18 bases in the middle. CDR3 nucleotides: TGTGCCAGCAGTTACCAAGCCACCCCCCTAGGGGAGACCCAGTACTTC. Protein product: CASSYQATPLGETQYF.

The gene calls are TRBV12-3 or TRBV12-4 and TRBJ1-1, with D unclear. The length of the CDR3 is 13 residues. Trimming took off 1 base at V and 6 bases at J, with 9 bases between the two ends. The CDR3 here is CASSLVVGSEAFF. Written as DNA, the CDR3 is TGTGCCAGCAGTTTAGTCGTCGGGTCTGAAGCTTTCTTT.

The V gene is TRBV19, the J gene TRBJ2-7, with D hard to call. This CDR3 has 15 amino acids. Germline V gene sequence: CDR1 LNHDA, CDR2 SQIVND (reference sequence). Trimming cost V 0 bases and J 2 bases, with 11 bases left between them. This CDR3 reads CASSIDVVRAYEQYF. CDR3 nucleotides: TGTGCCAGTAGTATAGATGTTGTCAGAGCCTACGAGCAGTACTTC. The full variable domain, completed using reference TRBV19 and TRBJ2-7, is DGGITQSPKYLFRKEGQNVTLSCEQNLNHDAMYWYRQDPGQGLRLIYYSQIVNDFQKGDIAEGYSVSREKKESFPLTVTSAQKNPTAFYLCASSIDVVRAYEQYFGPGTRLTVT.